This TCR beta chain was captured in a study of CD8 T cells in ankylosing spondylitis. Regarding the study as a whole: Enrichment of disease-linked clones was reportedly significant in matched ankylosing spondylitis synovial fluid. Eight highly homologous variants formed a TCR beta motif that appeared characteristic of ankylosing spondylitis blood. A subset of motif variants has previously been described in the synovial fluid and blood of reactive arthritis.

The CDR3 runs 14 residues. V lost 1 base and J lost 3; bases outside the gene matches: 1. Germline lookup yields CDR1 MNHEY and CDR2 SVGAGI. This clonotype was seen more than once but under ten times. Antigen: not known. Library preparation for TCR beta used quantitative 5'-RACE with molecular barcodes. TCRdb fed the 5' RACE reads into MiXCR, producing one record per CDR3 protein. The data hold 650,000 to 800,000 distinct CDR3 sequences, with 15% to 20% observed a single time. Sequencing was carried out using blood, either unsorted or a sorted T cell fraction (not recorded which). This TCR came from a male donor with ankylosing spondylitis. The genes are TRBV6-5 and TRBJ2-7, with TRBD1 matching over 9 bases. DNA for the CDR3: TGTGCCAGCAGTTACTGGGGACAGGGCTACGAGCAGTACTTC. Protein sequence: CASSYWGQGYEQYF.